The rows below give T cell receptor beta chains drawn from one sample of a study of vaccination and CD4 T cells after COVID-19. TCRdb used MiXCR to reprocess the PCR reads, holding one entry per CDR3 protein. Of 5,000 or so distinct CDR3 sequences listed, 41% are singletons. The antigens for these receptors are not known. Sequencing was carried out using CD4+ T cells from blood, cultured in vitro. The receptors come from a human donor in good health. CDR3s include the opening cysteine and the closing phenylalanine or tryptophan. A D gene is named only where the DNA matches it firmly. Not all rows give a size; the values are once, few, many and, for expanded clones, a class.

V	length	D	size	J	CDR3	DNA
TRBV25-1	16	TRBD1	.	TRBJ1-4	CASSQGGGVTNEKLFF	TGTGCCAGCAGTCAGGGGGGGGGTGTAACTAATGAAAAACTGTTTTTT
TRBV2	15	TRBD2	medium-sized	TRBJ2-5	CASRSGTSGSETQYF	TGTGCCAGCAGATCGGGGACTAGCGGGTCTGAGACCCAGTACTTC
TRBV6-1	14	.	few	TRBJ1-6	CASLPSSYNSPLHF	TGTGCCAGCTTACCGAGCTCCTATAATTCACCCCTCCACTTT
TRBV25-1	13	.	.	TRBJ1-1	CASSESGRHEAFF	TGTGCCAGCAGTGAATCGGGTCGGCATGAAGCTTTCTTT
TRBV7-2	16	TRBD1	.	TRBJ2-2	CASSQDRGRVTGELFF	TGTGCCAGCAGCCAAGACAGGGGACGTGTCACCGGGGAGCTGTTTTTT
TRBV12-3/TRBV12-4	9	.	.	TRBJ2-1	CASSEEEFF	TGTGCCAGCAGCGAGGAGGAGTTCTTC
TRBV20-1	15	TRBD1	few	TRBJ1-3	CSARKDRGPGNTIYF	TGCAGTGCTAGAAAAGACAGGGGGCCTGGAAACACCATATATTTT
TRBV6-5	14	TRBD1	few	TRBJ1-5	CASSSGQVNQPQHF	TGTGCCAGCAGTTCGGGACAGGTTAATCAGCCCCAGCATTTT
TRBV10-2	11	.	.	TRBJ2-1	CATRDPPEQFF	TGCGCCACCCGGGACCCCCCTGAGCAGTTCTTC
TRBV14	15	.	.	TRBJ2-3	CASSQEWRGRDTQYF	TGTGCCAGCAGCCAAGAGTGGAGGGGAAGAGATACGCAGTATTTT
TRBV15	15	.	few	TRBJ1-1	CATSRERNFNTEAFF	TGTGCCACCAGCAGAGAACGCAATTTCAACACTGAAGCTTTCTTT
TRBV10-3	18	TRBD2	.	TRBJ2-6	CAISARTSDLSGANVLTF	TGTGCCATCAGTGCGCGGACTAGCGACCTCTCTGGGGCCAACGTCCTGACTTTC
TRBV27	15	TRBD1	.	TRBJ2-1	CASSGQGSSYNEQFF	TGTGCCAGCAGTGGACAGGGAAGCTCCTACAATGAGCAGTTCTTC
TRBV2	12	.	.	TRBJ2-3	CASSGRTDTQYF	TGTGCCAGCAGTGGGCGGACAGATACGCAGTATTTT
TRBV7-2	14	.	.	TRBJ1-1	CASSLSLTNTEAFF	TGTGCCAGCAGCTTATCGCTTACGAACACTGAAGCTTTCTTT
TRBV29-1	10	.	few	TRBJ2-3	CSVARDTQYF	TGCAGCGTTGCCCGAGATACGCAGTATTTT
TRBV20-1	14	.	few	TRBJ1-3	CSAREGSSGNTIYF	TGCAGTGCTAGAGAGGGCAGCTCTGGAAACACCATATATTTT
TRBV6-5	16	TRBD1	.	TRBJ1-1	CASSYLRQGPNTEAFF	TGTGCCAGCAGTTACCTTCGACAGGGACCGAACACTGAAGCTTTCTTT